This is a list of T cell receptor beta chains from one sample in a study of shared clonotypes between healthy human individuals. Profiled with immunoSEQ multiplex PCR; TCRdb holds only in-frame clones, not every one. The data contain about 500,000 clones, roughly three quarters of them seen just once; the ten biggest clones take up around 12%. The sequenced sample consisted of PBMCs. The receptors here all came from a woman aged 40 to 50 in good health. Some clones in this sample may be carry-over from other donors' samples. CDR3s include the opening cysteine and the closing phenylalanine or tryptophan. The D gene is left open where the match is weak. Rows may omit the clone size; those that give it use once, few, many or a size class.

clone_size,cdr3_length,d_call,j_call,v_call,cdr3_aa,cdr3_nt
.,15,.,TRBJ1-1,TRBV7-9,CASSLESGGSGEAFF,TGTGCCAGCAGCTTAGAGTCGGGGGGTTCCGGTGAAGCTTTCTTT
.,16,TRBD2,TRBJ2-2,TRBV5-6,CASSLRLALNTGELFF,TGTGCCAGCAGCTTGCGACTAGCGCTGAACACCGGGGAGCTGTTTTTT
few,17,TRBD2,TRBJ2-5,TRBV7-9,CASSSGLAGVGGETQYF,TGTGCCAGCAGCTCGGGACTAGCGGGAGTTGGGGGGGAGACCCAGTACTTC
.,12,.,TRBJ2-3,TRBV7-2,CASSLNFDTQYF,TGTGCCAGCAGCTTAAATTTTGATACGCAGTATTTT
few,13,.,TRBJ2-5,TRBV28,CASSFNSGETQYF,TGTGCCAGCAGTTTCAATTCGGGAGAGACCCAGTACTTC
.,15,.,TRBJ2-1,TRBV9,CASSVVGSSYNEQFF,TGTGCCAGCAGCGTAGTGGGGAGCTCCTACAATGAGCAGTTCTTC
once,13,.,TRBJ2-2,TRBV15,CATSRDRAGELFF,TGTGCCACCAGCAGAGATCGGGCCGGGGAGCTGTTTTTT
.,13,TRBD1,TRBJ1-2,TRBV28,CASMYSGGYGYTF,TGTGCCAGCATGTACTCAGGGGGCTATGGCTACACCTTC
.,16,.,TRBJ2-3,TRBV5-1,CASSLVGALGTDTQYF,TGCGCCAGCAGCTTGGTCGGTGCCCTTGGCACAGATACGCAGTATTTT
.,16,.,TRBJ2-3,TRBV9,CASSDGLRWEADTQYF,TGTGCCAGCAGCGATGGACTGCGGTGGGAGGCAGATACGCAGTATTTT
few,14,.,TRBJ1-5,TRBV7-9,CASSLEGGNQPQHF,TGTGCCAGCAGCTTAGAAGGCGGGAATCAGCCCCAGCATTTT
.,15,.,TRBJ1-5,TRBV7-8,CASSLEATDDQPQHF,TGTGCCAGCAGCTTAGAGGCGACAGACGATCAGCCCCAGCATTTT
.,15,.,TRBJ2-4,TRBV28,CASSLPGLIKNIQYF,TGTGCCAGCAGTCTCCCCGGGCTAATTAAAAACATTCAGTACTTC
.,18,TRBD1,TRBJ2-6,TRBV5-1,CASTLRAGGDSGANVLTF,TGCGCCAGCACCCTCCGGGCAGGGGGCGATTCTGGGGCCAACGTCCTGACTTTC
.,14,.,TRBJ2-7,TRBV6-5,CASKEVDTSREQYF,TGTGCCAGCAAAGAGGTCGACACTTCGAGGGAGCAGTACTTC
.,19,TRBD1,TRBJ2-1,TRBV4-1,CASSPRSDRGIFGYNEQFF,TGCGCCAGCAGTCCAAGATCTGACAGGGGAATCTTCGGGTACAATGAGCAGTTCTTC
.,15,TRBD1,TRBJ2-7,TRBV5-1,CASSAGPGTDYEQYF,TGCGCCAGCAGCGCAGGTCCCGGGACAGATTACGAGCAGTACTTC
.,15,TRBD1,TRBJ1-2,TRBV6-1,CASRLMTGGNYGYTF,TGTGCCAGCAGACTCATGACAGGGGGGAACTATGGCTACACCTTC
few,12,.,TRBJ1-2,TRBV30,CAWSPGETGYTF,TGTGCCTGGAGCCCAGGGGAGACTGGCTACACCTTC
.,14,.,TRBJ1-1,TRBV19,CASFTLAGSIQAFF,TGTGCCAGTTTTACATTGGCAGGTAGCATCCAAGCTTTCTTT
.,14,.,TRBJ2-5,TRBV7-8,CASSLGLSVETQYF,TGTGCCAGCAGCTTAGGACTTAGCGTGGAGACCCAGTACTTC
.,17,TRBD2,TRBJ2-3,TRBV12-5,CASGSGGLAGVGVAQYF,TGTGCTAGTGGTTCCGGGGGACTAGCGGGAGTCGGTGTTGCGCAGTATTTT
.,13,.,TRBJ2-5,TRBV19,CASSRSNQETQYF,TGTGCCAGTAGTCGCTCGAACCAAGAGACCCAGTACTTC
.,16,TRBD2,TRBJ2-3,TRBV4-2,CASSPRGLTSTDTQYF,TGTGCCAGCAGCCCCCGGGGACTAACTAGCACAGATACGCAGTATTTT
.,15,.,TRBJ2-2,TRBV5-1,CASSLESVTVGELFF,TGCGCCAGCAGCTTGGAGTCAGTTACGGTAGGGGAGCTGTTTTTT
.,15,TRBD1,TRBJ2-7,TRBV15,CATSRRTGLNYEQYF,TGTGCCACCAGCAGGAGGACAGGTCTAAACTACGAGCAGTACTTC
.,14,.,TRBJ1-5,TRBV18,CARSPLKSDQPQHF,TGTGCCAGATCACCATTAAAATCTGATCAGCCCCAGCATTTT
.,14,.,TRBJ2-3,TRBV9,CASSVATTTDTQYF,TGTGCCAGCAGCGTAGCTACGACCACAGATACGCAGTATTTT
.,16,.,TRBJ1-1,TRBV7-8,CASSLDGAPGGTEAFF,TGTGCCAGCAGCTTAGATGGAGCTCCCGGGGGCACTGAAGCTTTCTTT
few,12,.,TRBJ2-2,TRBV5-4,CASSLPGRELFF,TGTGCCAGCAGCTTACCAGGGCGGGAGCTGTTTTTT
.,15,TRBD1,TRBJ2-5,TRBV15,CATRGDRENQETQYF,TGTGCCACCAGAGGGGACAGGGAAAACCAAGAGACCCAGTACTTC
.,14,TRBD1,TRBJ1-1,TRBV18,CASSGDRWYAEAFF,TGTGCCAGCTCAGGGGACAGATGGTACGCTGAAGCTTTCTTT
many,14,.,TRBJ2-7,TRBV7-2,CASSSAGTGHEQYF,TGTGCCAGCAGCTCCGCTGGTACAGGCCACGAGCAGTACTTC
.,16,TRBD1,TRBJ2-1,TRBV4-3,CASSQGGAGQGWKQFF,TGCGCCAGCAGCCAAGGGGGCGCGGGACAGGGGTGGAAGCAGTTCTTC
.,13,.,TRBJ1-2,TRBV6-5,CASSYSIYYGYTF,TGTGCCAGCAGTTACTCAATATACTATGGCTACACCTTC
.,11,.,TRBJ1-1,TRBV20-1,CRALLNTEAFF,TGCAGGGCCCTATTGAACACTGAAGCTTTCTTT
.,14,TRBD1,TRBJ2-1,TRBV6-5,CASNRDRGQDEQFF,TGTGCCAGCAACCGAGACAGGGGGCAGGATGAGCAGTTCTTC
.,14,.,TRBJ2-3,TRBV6-5,CASSMGRSTDTQYF,TGTGCCAGCAGTATGGGTCGTAGCACAGATACGCAGTATTTT
.,13,.,TRBJ1-2,TRBV21-1,CASSNARSRGYTF,TGTGCCAGCAGCAACGCCCGTTCTCGGGGCTACACCTTC
.,17,.,TRBJ2-7,TRBV4-2,CASSQDRPGHFSYEQYF,TGTGCCAGCAGCCAAGATCGACCGGGACACTTCTCCTACGAGCAGTACTTC
once,11,.,TRBJ2-5,TRBV20-1,CSARGVETQYF,TGCAGTGCTAGAGGGGTTGAGACCCAGTACTTC
.,13,.,TRBJ1-1,TRBV7-9,CASSLSAQTEAFF,TGTGCCAGCAGCTTAAGTGCGCAGACTGAAGCTTTCTTT
once,12,.,TRBJ1-1,TRBV28,CASSSGTQKAFF,TGTGCCAGCAGTTCCGGGACCCAGAAAGCTTTCTTT
few,15,.,TRBJ1-5,TRBV4-3,CASSQDRSSNQPQHF,TGCGCCAGCAGCCAAGACAGAAGTAGCAATCAGCCCCAGCATTTT
.,16,.,TRBJ2-1,TRBV28,CASSAKWGRAYNEQFF,TGTGCCAGCAGTGCAAAGTGGGGTAGGGCCTACAATGAGCAGTTCTTC
few,13,.,TRBJ1-3,TRBV30,CAWSRDVGNTIYF,TGTGCCTGGAGCCGTGACGTCGGAAACACCATATATTTT
.,14,TRBD1,TRBJ1-5,TRBV15,CATSTRGGNQPQHF,TGTGCCACCAGCACCAGGGGGGGCAATCAGCCCCAGCATTTT
.,15,.,TRBJ2-1,TRBV7-3,CASSLPGQSGNEQFF,TGTGCCAGCAGCCTACCAGGACAGTCGGGGAATGAGCAGTTCTTC
.,14,.,TRBJ2-5,TRBV7-9,CASSLRAGGETQYF,TGTGCCAGCAGCTTACGGGCGGGCGGGGAGACCCAGTACTTC